This T cell receptor beta chain is drawn from a study of shared clonotypes between healthy human individuals. This CDR3 spans 13 amino acids. Trimming took 2 bases from V and 3 from J, leaving 4 bases between them. Germline CDR1 reads MNHNY; CDR2 reads SVGAGI (reference sequence). Authors' processing steps: Sequence data from immunoSEQ were junction-only and lacked quality scores; consequently, filtering differed. Sequencing was performed with immunoSEQ multiplex PCR; in TCRdb, only in-frame clones are kept and a portion is missing. D and trimming come from the DNA, and the V and J calls and clone size come from that table. The sample records fewer than 600,000 clones, approximately 85% being singletons.

The source is a woman aged 40 to 55 in good health. Some clones in this sample may be carry-over from other donors' samples. The sample comprised PBMCs. The chain joins TRBV6-6 to TRBJ2-2, with no clear D. The CDR3: CASSYKYTGELFF. As DNA, the CDR3 is TGTGCCAGCAGTTACAAGTACACCGGGGAGCTGTTTTTT.